The 4 T cell receptor beta chains below were found in one sample sequenced in a study of Graves' ophthalmopathy and Graves' hyperthyroidism. Researchers took RNA transcripts and amplified TCR beta CDR3 regions from them. HTBI primers were employed in first-round RT-PCR, then a second-round multiplex PCR followed. TCRdb reprocessed the multiplex PCR reads via MiXCR and lists one record per CDR3 protein. The table shows roughly 480,000 distinct CDR3 sequences, with roughly 14% occurring only once. The sequenced sample consisted of blood. Receptors originate from a woman in her twenties or thirties with Graves' ophthalmopathy.

This clonotype was picked up many times. The chain couples TRBV7-2 to TRBJ2-4; 7 nucleotides line up with TRBD2. Germline lookup yields CDR1 SGHTA and CDR2 FQGNSA. V trimming: 5 bases; J trimming: 3 bases; junction bases outside the gene matches: 4. CDR3 size: 14 residues. As DNA, the CDR3 is TGTGCCAGCAGCGGCCGGGACTACAAAAACATTCAGTACTTC. Translation: CASSGRDYKNIQYF. The full variable domain, completed using reference TRBV7-2 and TRBJ2-4, is GAGVSQSPSNKVTEKGKDVELRCDPISGHTALYWYRQSLGQGLEFLIYFQGNSAPDKSGLPSDRFSAERTGGSVSTLTIQRTQQEDSAVYLCASSGRDYKNIQYFGAGTRLSVL.

CDR3 sequence (DNA): TGTGCCTGGAGTTCGGGCGGGACAGTTTCCTATAGCAATCAGCCCCAGCATTTT. Translated: CAWSSGGTVSYSNQPQHF. The V and J genes are TRBV30 and TRBJ1-5; 7 nucleotides agree with TRBD1. V shed 2 bases, J shed 0 bases, and the junction held 13 bases outside the gene matches. The CDR3 sequence is 18 residues long. Germline CDR1 GTSNPN, CDR2 SVGIG (reference sequence).

The J gene is TRBJ2-7, the V gene TRBV4-2; 13 positions agree with TRBD2. J was trimmed by 3 bases and V by 4 bases; bases with no gene match: 6. This CDR3 spans 16 amino acids. Germline CDR1 is LGHNA and CDR2 is YNFKEQ. CDR3 sequence: CASSPSTSGRFYEQYF. CDR3 bases: TGTGCCAGCAGCCCATCGACTAGCGGGAGGTTCTACGAGCAGTACTTC.

About this clonotype: At one end, the junction sequence differs from germline, possibly due to a read error. The CDR3 spells CASSLAGTGEETQYF. CDR3 coding DNA: TGTGCTAGCAGCTTAGCTGGGACAGGGGAAGAGACCCAGTACTTC. The gene calls are TRBV7-7 and TRBJ2-5; 10 bases match TRBD1. CDR1 SSHAT and CDR2 FNYEAQ come from the germline V gene (reference sequence). This CDR3 region has 15 residues.